The rows below give T cell receptor beta chains drawn from one sample of a study of blood T cell repertoires in COVID-19. The method was immunoSEQ multiplex PCR; TCRdb's version includes in-frame clones alone and lacks a portion of them. The sample yields fewer than 300,000 clones, around nine tenths seen once. The sequenced material came from PBMCs or T cells enriched from blood (not recorded which). Receptors were obtained from a woman in her 30s who had recovered from COVID-19. Both conserved end residues are trimmed from each CDR3.

J gene: TRBJ2-5
V gene: TRBV5-6
CDR3 protein: ASSPTGTEVSETQY

J gene: TRBJ2-3
V gene: TRBV28
CDR3 protein: ASSSQDRATDTQY

J gene: TRBJ2-1
V gene: TRBV12-3/TRBV12-4
CDR3 protein: ASSLGLSRQF

J gene: TRBJ1-5
V gene: TRBV18
CDR3 protein: ASSPRGGGLDQPQH

J gene: TRBJ1-5
V gene: TRBV2
CDR3 protein: ASRPTGGYSNQPQH

J gene: TRBJ1-4
V gene: TRBV7-9
CDR3 protein: ASSSYGTANEKLF

J gene: TRBJ2-2
V gene: TRBV6-6
CDR3 protein: ASRNPVRATGELF

J gene: TRBJ2-1
V gene: TRBV27
CDR3 protein: ASSSPAYNEQF

J gene: TRBJ1-4
V gene: TRBV5-1
CDR3 protein: ASSFDRATNEKLF

J gene: TRBJ2-1
V gene: TRBV5-6
CDR3 protein: ASSFRRAGGPFTYNEQF

J gene: TRBJ2-7
V gene: TRBV29-1
CDR3 protein: SVRTSGSYEQY

J gene: TRBJ1-2
V gene: TRBV30
CDR3 protein: AWDRARDRQTYGYT

J gene: TRBJ2-7
V gene: TRBV18
CDR3 protein: ASSPLPWQALEQY

J gene: TRBJ2-3
V gene: TRBV19
CDR3 protein: ASSISGIAGGPTDTQY

J gene: TRBJ1-1
V gene: TRBV28
CDR3 protein: ATWNRLNTEAF

J gene: TRBJ1-6
V gene: TRBV7-8
CDR3 protein: ASSLVAGSYNSPLH

J gene: TRBJ2-7
V gene: TRBV7-9
CDR3 protein: ASSLVGGRASYEQY

J gene: TRBJ2-3
V gene: TRBV10-3
CDR3 protein: AISERGGRADTQY

J gene: TRBJ2-3
V gene: TRBV28
CDR3 protein: ASRTRGPTTLSTDTQY

J gene: TRBJ2-7
V gene: TRBV11-3
CDR3 protein: ASSLGGGVSYEQY

J gene: TRBJ2-5
V gene: TRBV9
CDR3 protein: ASSPAKKWTDSQETQY

J gene: TRBJ2-6
V gene: TRBV18
CDR3 protein: ASSPPVGEAGANVLT

J gene: TRBJ2-7
V gene: TRBV6-4
CDR3 protein: ASSPGIRSSEQY

J gene: TRBJ2-7
V gene: TRBV30
CDR3 protein: AAATGPYEQY

J gene: TRBJ2-7
V gene: TRBV10-3
CDR3 protein: AISATSDSYEQY

J gene: TRBJ1-2
V gene: TRBV7-2
CDR3 protein: ASSLEERTLYGYT

J gene: TRBJ2-7
V gene: TRBV27
CDR3 protein: ASSLETSGLYEQY

J gene: TRBJ2-6
V gene: TRBV19
CDR3 protein: ASSMIRGASGANVLT

J gene: TRBJ2-1
V gene: TRBV7-8
CDR3 protein: ASSPMRLANNEQF

J gene: TRBJ2-7
V gene: TRBV20-1
CDR3 protein: SASWLAGTYEQY

J gene: TRBJ1-5
V gene: TRBV7-2
CDR3 protein: ASSSLDGGFNQPQH

J gene: TRBJ1-2
V gene: TRBV15
CDR3 protein: ATSSQNRDGYT

J gene: TRBJ2-2
V gene: TRBV30
CDR3 protein: AFYTGELF

J gene: TRBJ2-1
V gene: TRBV27
CDR3 protein: ASSWDSNPYNEQF

J gene: TRBJ2-5
V gene: TRBV30
CDR3 protein: AWSVTSGSFGETQY

J gene: TRBJ2-2
V gene: TRBV18
CDR3 protein: ASSPLGQGETGELF

J gene: TRBJ2-1
V gene: TRBV7-2
CDR3 protein: ASSNKNLAGRSNEQF

J gene: TRBJ1-4
V gene: TRBV5-1
CDR3 protein: ASSLLHLGNEKLF

J gene: TRBJ2-7
V gene: TRBV7-2
CDR3 protein: ASSLDVGGPVEQY

J gene: TRBJ1-1
V gene: TRBV15
CDR3 protein: ATSRGDSWSEAF

J gene: TRBJ2-1
V gene: TRBV30
CDR3 protein: AWSGGLAANEQF

J gene: TRBJ2-7
V gene: TRBV4-3
CDR3 protein: ASSQEVAGYYEQY

J gene: TRBJ1-1
V gene: TRBV19
CDR3 protein: ASRGPTNRGTEAF

J gene: TRBJ2-5
V gene: TRBV5-1
CDR3 protein: ASSLDSPGTQY

J gene: TRBJ1-5
V gene: TRBV30
CDR3 protein: AWRRTGNQPQH